This T cell receptor (beta chain) was obtained from a study of T-cell memory formation after mild COVID-19. Study-wide results and caveats: There was no confirmation that second-wave clones peaking on day 37 were SARS-CoV-2 specific.

The CDR3 has 15 residues. The ends lost 3 bases at V and 7 bases at J; junction bases unmatched: 8. Only a few counts were recorded for this clonotype. Its antigen is as yet unknown. From the 5' RACE reads, TCRdb called clonotypes with MiXCR, one entry per CDR3 protein. The sample lists around 510,000 distinct CDR3 sequences; roughly 21% were seen once. Sequences were obtained from PBMCs or a T cell subset sorted from them (not recorded which). V and J are TRBV12-3 or TRBV12-4 and TRBJ2-3; 9 bases are shared with TRBD2. The receptor was isolated from an adult woman who had mild COVID-19 (a few samples of this study predate the infection). Cell type and time point are not known. This chain's CDR3 is CASSFGGGARNTQYF. CDR3 in DNA: TGTGCCAGCAGTTTCGGCGGGGGGGCCCGAAATACGCAGTATTTT.